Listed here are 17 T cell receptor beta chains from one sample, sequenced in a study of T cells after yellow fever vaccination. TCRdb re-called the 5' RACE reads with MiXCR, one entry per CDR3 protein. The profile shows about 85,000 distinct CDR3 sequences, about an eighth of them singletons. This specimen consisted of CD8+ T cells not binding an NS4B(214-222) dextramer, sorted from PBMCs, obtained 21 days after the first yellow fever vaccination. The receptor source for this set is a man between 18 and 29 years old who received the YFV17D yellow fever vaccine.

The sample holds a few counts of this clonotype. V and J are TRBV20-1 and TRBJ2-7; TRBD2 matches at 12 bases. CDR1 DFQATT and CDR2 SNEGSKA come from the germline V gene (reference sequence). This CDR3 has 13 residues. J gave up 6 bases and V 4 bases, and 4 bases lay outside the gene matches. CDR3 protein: CSATSGGASEQYV. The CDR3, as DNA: TGCAGTGCTACTAGCGGGGGGGCTTCCGAGCAGTACGTC.

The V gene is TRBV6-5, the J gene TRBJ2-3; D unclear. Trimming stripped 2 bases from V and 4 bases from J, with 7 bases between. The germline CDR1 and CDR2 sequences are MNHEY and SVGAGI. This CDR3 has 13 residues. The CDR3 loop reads CASSYGVADTQYF. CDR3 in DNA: TGTGCCAGCAGTTACGGCGTCGCAGATACGCAGTATTTT.

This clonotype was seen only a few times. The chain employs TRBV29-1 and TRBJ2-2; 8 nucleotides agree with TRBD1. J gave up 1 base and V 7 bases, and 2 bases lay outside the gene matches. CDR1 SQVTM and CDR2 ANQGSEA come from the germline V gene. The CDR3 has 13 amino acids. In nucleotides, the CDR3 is TGCAGCGGGGGACAGGAGAACACCGGGGAGCTGTTTTTT. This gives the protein CSGGQENTGELFF.

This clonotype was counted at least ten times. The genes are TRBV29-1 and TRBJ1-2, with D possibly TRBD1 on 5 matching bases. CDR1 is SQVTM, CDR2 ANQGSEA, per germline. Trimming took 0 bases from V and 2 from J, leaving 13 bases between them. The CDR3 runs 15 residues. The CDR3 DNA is TGCAGCGTTGAAGAGGGGGTAGGTCCCAACTATGGCTACACCTTC. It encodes CSVEEGVGPNYGYTF.

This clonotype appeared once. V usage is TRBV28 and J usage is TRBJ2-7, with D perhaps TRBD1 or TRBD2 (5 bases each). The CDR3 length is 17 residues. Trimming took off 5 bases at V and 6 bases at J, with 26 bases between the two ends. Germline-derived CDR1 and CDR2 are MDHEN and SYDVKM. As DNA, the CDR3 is TGTGCCAGCAGTCGCTCCGGTCGGGGCGGATGGGTAGGCGAGCAGTACGTC. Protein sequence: CASSRSGRGGWVGEQYV.

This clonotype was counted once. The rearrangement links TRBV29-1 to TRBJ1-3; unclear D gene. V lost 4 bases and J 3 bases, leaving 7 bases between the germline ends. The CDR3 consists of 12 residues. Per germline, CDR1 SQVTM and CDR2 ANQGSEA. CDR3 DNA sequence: TGCAGCGTTGGGTTTGGTGGAAACACCATATATTTT. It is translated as CSVGFGGNTIYF. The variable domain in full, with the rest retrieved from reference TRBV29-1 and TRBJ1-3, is SAVISQKPSRDICQRGTSLTIQCQVDSQVTMMFWYRQQPGQSLTLIATANQGSEATYESGFVIDKFPISRPNLTFSTLTVSNMSPEDSSIYLCSVGFGGNTIYFGEGSWLTVV.

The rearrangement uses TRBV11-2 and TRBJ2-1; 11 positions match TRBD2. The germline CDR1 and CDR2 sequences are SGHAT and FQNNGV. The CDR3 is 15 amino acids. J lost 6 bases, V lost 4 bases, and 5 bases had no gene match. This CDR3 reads CASSSPGLAVNEQFF. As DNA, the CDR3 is TGTGCCAGCAGCTCGCCGGGACTAGCGGTCAATGAGCAGTTCTTC. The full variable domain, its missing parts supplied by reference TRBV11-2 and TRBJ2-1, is EAGVAQSPRYKIIEKRQSVAFWCNPISGHATLYWYQQILGQGPKLLIQFQNNGVVDDSQLPKDRFSAERLKGVDSTLKIQPAKLEDSAVYLCASSSPGLAVNEQFFGPGTRLTVL.

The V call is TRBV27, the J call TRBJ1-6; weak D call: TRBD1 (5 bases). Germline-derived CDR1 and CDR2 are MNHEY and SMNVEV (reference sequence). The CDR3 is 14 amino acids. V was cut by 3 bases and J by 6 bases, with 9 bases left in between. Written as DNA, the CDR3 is TGTGCCAGCAGTTTCGGGCAGGGTAATTCACCCCTCCACTTT. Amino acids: CASSFGQGNSPLHF.

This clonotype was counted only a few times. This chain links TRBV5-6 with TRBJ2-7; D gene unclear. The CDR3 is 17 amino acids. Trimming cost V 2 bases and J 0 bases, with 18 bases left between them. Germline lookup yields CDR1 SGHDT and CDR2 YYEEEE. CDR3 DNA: TGTGCCAGCAGCTTTCTTTCGCCTACCCTTAGCTCCTACGAGCAGTACTTC. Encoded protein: CASSFLSPTLSSYEQYF.

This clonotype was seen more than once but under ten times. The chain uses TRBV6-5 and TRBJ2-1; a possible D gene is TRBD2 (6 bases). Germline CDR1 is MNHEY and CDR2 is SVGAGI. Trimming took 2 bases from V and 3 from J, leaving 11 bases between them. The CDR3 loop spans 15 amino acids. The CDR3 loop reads CASSYGGTFYNEQFF. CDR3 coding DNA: TGTGCCAGCAGTTACGGAGGGACTTTCTACAATGAGCAGTTCTTC.

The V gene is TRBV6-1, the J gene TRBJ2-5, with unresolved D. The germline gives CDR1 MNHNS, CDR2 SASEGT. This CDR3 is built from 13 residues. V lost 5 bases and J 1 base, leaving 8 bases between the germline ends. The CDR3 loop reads CASSRRPQETQYF. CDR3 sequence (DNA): TGTGCCAGCAGTCGCAGACCCCAAGAGACCCAGTACTTC.

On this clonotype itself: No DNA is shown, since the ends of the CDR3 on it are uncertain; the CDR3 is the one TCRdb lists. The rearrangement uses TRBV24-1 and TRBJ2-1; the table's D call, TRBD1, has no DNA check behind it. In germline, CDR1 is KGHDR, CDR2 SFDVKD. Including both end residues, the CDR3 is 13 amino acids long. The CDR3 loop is CATSDLERDEQFF.

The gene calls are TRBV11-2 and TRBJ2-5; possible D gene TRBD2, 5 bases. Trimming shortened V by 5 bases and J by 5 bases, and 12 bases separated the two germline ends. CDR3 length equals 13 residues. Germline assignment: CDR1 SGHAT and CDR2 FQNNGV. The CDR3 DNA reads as TGTGCCAGCAGCCCCCCGGGGATGGAGACCCAGTACTTC. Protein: CASSPPGMETQYF. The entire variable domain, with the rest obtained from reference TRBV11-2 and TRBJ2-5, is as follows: EAGVAQSPRYKIIEKRQSVAFWCNPISGHATLYWYQQILGQGPKLLIQFQNNGVVDDSQLPKDRFSAERLKGVDSTLKIQPAKLEDSAVYLCASSPPGMETQYFGPGTRLLVL.

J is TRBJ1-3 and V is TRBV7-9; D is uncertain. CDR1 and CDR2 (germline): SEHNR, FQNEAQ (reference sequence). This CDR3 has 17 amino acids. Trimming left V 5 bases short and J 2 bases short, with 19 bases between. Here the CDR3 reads CASSTSSGPATGNTIYF. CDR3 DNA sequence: TGTGCCAGCAGCACATCATCTGGGCCCGCGACTGGAAACACCATATATTTT. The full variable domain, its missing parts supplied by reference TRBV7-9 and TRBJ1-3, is DTGVSQNPRHKITKRGQNVTFRCDPISEHNRLYWYRQTLGQGPEFLTYFQNEAQLEKSRLLSDRFSAERPKGSFSTLEIQRTEQGDSAMYLCASSTSSGPATGNTIYFGEGSWLTVV.

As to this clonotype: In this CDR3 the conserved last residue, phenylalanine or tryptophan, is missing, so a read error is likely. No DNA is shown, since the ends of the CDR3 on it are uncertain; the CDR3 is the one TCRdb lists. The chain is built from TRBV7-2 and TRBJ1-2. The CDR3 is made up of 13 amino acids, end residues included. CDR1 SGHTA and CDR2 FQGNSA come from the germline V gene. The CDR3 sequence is CASSSPGRPRPSI.

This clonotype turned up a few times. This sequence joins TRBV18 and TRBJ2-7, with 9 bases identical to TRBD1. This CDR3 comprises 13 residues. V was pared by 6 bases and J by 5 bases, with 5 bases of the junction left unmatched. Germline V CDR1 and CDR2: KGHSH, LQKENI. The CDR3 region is CASSTGQGNEQYV. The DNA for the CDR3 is TGTGCCAGCTCCACCGGACAGGGGAACGAGCAGTACGTC.

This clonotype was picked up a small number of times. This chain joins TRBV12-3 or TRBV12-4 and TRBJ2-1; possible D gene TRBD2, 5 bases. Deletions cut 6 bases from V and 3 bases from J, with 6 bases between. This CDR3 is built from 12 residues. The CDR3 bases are TGTGCCAGCAGAGGAGGCTACAATGAGCAGTTCTTC. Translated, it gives CASRGGYNEQFF.